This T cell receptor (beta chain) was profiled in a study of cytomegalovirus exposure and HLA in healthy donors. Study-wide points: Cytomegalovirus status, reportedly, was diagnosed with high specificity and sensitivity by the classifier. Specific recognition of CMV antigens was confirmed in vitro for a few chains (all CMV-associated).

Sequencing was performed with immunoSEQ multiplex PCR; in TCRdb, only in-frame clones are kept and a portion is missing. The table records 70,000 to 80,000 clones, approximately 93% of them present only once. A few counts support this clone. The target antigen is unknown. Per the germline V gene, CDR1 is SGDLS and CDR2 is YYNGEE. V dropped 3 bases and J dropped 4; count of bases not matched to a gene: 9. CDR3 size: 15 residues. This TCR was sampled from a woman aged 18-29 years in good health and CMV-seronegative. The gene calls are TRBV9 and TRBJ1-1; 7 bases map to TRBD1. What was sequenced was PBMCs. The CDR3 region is CASSAPGQLGTEAFF. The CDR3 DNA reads TGTGCCAGCAGCGCCCCGGGACAGCTGGGCACTGAAGCTTTCTTT.